The T cell receptor beta chain described here comes from a study of blood T cell repertoires in COVID-19. Sequencing used immunoSEQ multiplex PCR; TCRdb keeps in-frame clones, though not all of them. The table has around 200,000 clones, around 80% seen once. Per germline, CDR1 SQVTM and CDR2 ANQGSEA. Trimming cost V 7 bases and J 7 bases; bases outside gene matches: 13. The CDR3 is 15 amino acids. Sequencing was performed on peripheral blood. The gene calls are TRBV29-1 and TRBJ1-4; 9 positions match TRBD1. The receptor comes from a human donor in a cohort sampled during active COVID-19. The CDR3 is CSGSTGGTEGEKLFF. In DNA, the CDR3 is TGCAGCGGGTCGACAGGGGGAACGGAGGGTGAAAAACTGTTTTTT.